This TCR beta chain was sequenced in a study of T cells in localized non-small cell lung cancer. Study findings and constraints: Sequencing was limited to one tumor region, leaving the possibility of heterogeneity open. For the top 100 tumor clones, a median approximately 61 also appeared in adjacent lung. There was higher T cell clonality in uninvolved adjacent lung than in tumor, and it was highest there.

V shed 1 base and J 7 bases; nucleotides not matched to a gene: 3. This CDR3 has 13 residues. The V gene's germline CDR1 is MNHNS and CDR2 SASEGT. The assay was immunoSEQ multiplex PCR, and TCRdb's table has in-frame clones only and misses some. The profile covers about 28,000 clones, with approximately 90% appearing a single time and 4% to 4.5% taken by the ten largest. On this clone: The antigen is not known.

V is TRBV6-1 and J is TRBJ2-5; 7 nucleotides agree with TRBD2. This receptor was taken from a woman between 40 and 69 years old with stage III lung adenocarcinoma. The sample here was peripheral blood mononuclear cells, taken before any cancer treatment. CDR3 DNA sequence: TGTGCCAGCAGTGAAGGACTAGCCCCGACCCAGTACTTC. The encoded protein is CASSEGLAPTQYF.